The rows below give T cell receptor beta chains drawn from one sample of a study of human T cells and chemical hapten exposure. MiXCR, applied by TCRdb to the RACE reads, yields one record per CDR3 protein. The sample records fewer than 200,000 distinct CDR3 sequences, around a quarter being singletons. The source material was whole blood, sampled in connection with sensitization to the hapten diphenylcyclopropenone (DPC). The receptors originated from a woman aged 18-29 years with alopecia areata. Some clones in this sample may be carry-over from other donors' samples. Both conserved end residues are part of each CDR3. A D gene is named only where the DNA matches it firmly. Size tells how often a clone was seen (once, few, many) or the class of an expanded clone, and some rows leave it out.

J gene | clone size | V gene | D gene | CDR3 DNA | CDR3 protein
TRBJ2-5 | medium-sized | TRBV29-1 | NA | TGCAGCGTCACCTCCAGGTTCCAAGAGACCCAGTACTTC | CSVTSRFQETQYF
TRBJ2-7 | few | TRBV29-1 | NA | TGCAGCGTCGACACCCTGGACAGGTCGGGAGGGTACGAGCAGTACTTC | CSVDTLDRSGGYEQYF
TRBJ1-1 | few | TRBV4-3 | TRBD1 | TGCGCCAGCAGCCAACAAAGGACAGGCCGGACCACTGAAGCTTTCTTT | CASSQQRTGRTTEAFF
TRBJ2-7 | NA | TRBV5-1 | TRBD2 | TGCGCCAGCAGCTTCCCCGGGACTAGCTCCTACGAGCAGTACTTC | CASSFPGTSSYEQYF
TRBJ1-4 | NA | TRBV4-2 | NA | TGTGCCAGCAGCCAGGATGAAAAACTGTTTTTT | CASSQDEKLFF
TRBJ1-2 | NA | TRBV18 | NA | TGTGCCAGCTCACCACCGCAGGATGAGTATAGCTACACCTTC | CASSPPQDEYSYTF
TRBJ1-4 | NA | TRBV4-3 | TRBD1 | TGCGCCAGCAGCCGACAGGGTCGTGTGAATGAAAAACTGTTTTTT | CASSRQGRVNEKLFF
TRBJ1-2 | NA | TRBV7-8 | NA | TGTGCCAGCAGCTTAGCTCCGAGCGATGGCTACACCTTC | CASSLAPSDGYTF
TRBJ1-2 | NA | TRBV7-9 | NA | TGTGCCAGCAGTAGGACTGATAACTATGGCTACACCTTC | CASSRTDNYGYTF
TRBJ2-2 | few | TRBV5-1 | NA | TGCGCCAGCAGCTTGGATCGGGGGCGGGAGCTGTTTTTT | CASSLDRGRELFF
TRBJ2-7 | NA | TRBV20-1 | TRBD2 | TGCAGTACTAGCGGGCGTAGCTCCTACGAGCAGTACTTC | CSTSGRSSYEQYF
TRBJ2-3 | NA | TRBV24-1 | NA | TGTGCCACCAGTGTTGATTCCACAGATACGCAGTATTTT | CATSVDSTDTQYF
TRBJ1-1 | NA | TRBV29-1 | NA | TGCAGCGTTGAAGGCGGGACACCTCTGACTTTCTTT | CSVEGGTPLTFF
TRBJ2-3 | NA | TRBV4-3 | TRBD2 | TGCGCCAGCAGCCTATCGCCCGGGCTAGCGGGAGTAGGTTCGGGCACAGATACGCAGTATTTT | CASSLSPGLAGVGSGTDTQYF
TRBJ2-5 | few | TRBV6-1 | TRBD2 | TGTGCCAGCGGGGGGGGACTAGCGGGAGAGACCCAGTACTTC | CASGGGLAGETQYF
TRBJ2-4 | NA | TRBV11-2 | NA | TGTGCCAGCAGCTTAGATGGGGGTTGGGGCGCCAAAAACATTCAGTACTTC | CASSLDGGWGAKNIQYF
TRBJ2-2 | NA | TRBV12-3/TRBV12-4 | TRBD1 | TGTGCCAGCACCCGGACAGGGGTCAACACCGGGGAGCTGTTTTTT | CASTRTGVNTGELFF
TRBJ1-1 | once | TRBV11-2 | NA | TGTGCCAGCAGCTTAACATGGGGTGAGATGAACACTGAAGCTTTCTTT | CASSLTWGEMNTEAFF
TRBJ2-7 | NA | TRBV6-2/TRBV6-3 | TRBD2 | TGTGCGGCTGTCGGGAGGGCTTACGAGCAGTACTTC | CAAVGRAYEQYF
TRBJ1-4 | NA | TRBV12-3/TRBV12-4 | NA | TGTGCCAGCAGTGCGCGGGGGAAGGATGAAAAACTGTTTTTT | CASSARGKDEKLFF
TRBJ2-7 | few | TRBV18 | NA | TGTGCCAGCTCACCGGACGGCTACGAGCAGTACTTC | CASSPDGYEQYF
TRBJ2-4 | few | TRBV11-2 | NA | TGTGCCAGCAGCCTAGGGCGCGGGCTAGCCAAAAACATTCAGTACTTC | CASSLGRGLAKNIQYF
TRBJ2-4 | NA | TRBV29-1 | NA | TGCAGCATAGGGGGAACCAAAAACATTCAGTACTTC | CSIGGTKNIQYF
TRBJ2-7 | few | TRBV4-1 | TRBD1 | TGCGCCAGCAGCTCAACCGGGACAGGGTTCAACGGGCAGTACTTC | CASSSTGTGFNGQYF
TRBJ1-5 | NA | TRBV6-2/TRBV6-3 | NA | TGTGCCAGCAGGCGAAATGGACATATCAATCAGCCCCAGCATTTT | CASRRNGHINQPQHF
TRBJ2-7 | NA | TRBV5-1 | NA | TGCGCCAGCAGCTGGGCCGGCAGGGGCTACGAGCAGTACTTC | CASSWAGRGYEQYF